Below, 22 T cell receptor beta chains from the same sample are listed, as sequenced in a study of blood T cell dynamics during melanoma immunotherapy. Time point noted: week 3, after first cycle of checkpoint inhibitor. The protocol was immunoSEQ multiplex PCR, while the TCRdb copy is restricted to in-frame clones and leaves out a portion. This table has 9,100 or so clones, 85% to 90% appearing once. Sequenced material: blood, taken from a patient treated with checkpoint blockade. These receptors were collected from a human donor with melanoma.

Here the CDR3 reads CASSVVLAGGNTGELFF. DNA for the CDR3: TGTGCCAGCAGCGTAGTCCTAGCGGGGGGGAACACCGGGGAGCTGTTTTTT. The chain joins TRBV9 to TRBJ2-2, with 11 bases matching TRBD2. J was trimmed by 1 base and V by 0 bases; bases with no gene match: 2. CDR1 is SGDLS and CDR2 is YYNGEE in the germline V gene. CDR3 size: 17 residues.

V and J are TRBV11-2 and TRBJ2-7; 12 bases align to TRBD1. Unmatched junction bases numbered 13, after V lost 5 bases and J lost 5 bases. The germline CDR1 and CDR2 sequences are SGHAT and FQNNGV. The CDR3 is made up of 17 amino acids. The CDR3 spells CASSHGTGGARSDEQYF. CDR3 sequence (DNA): TGTGCCAGCAGCCACGGGACAGGGGGCGCCAGATCCGACGAGCAGTACTTC.

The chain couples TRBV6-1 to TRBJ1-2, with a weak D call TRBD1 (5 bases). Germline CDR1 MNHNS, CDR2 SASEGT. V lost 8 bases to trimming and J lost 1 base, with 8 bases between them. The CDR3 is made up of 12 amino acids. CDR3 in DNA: TGTGCCAGCGGGGGTTTTAACTATGGCTACACCTTC. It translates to CASGGFNYGYTF.

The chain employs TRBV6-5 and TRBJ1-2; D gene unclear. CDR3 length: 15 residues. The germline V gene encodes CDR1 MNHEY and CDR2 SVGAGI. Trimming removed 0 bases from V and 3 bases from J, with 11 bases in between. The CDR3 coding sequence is TGTGCCAGCAGTTACTCCCCGGCCAGATACTATGGCTACACCTTC. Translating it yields CASSYSPARYYGYTF.

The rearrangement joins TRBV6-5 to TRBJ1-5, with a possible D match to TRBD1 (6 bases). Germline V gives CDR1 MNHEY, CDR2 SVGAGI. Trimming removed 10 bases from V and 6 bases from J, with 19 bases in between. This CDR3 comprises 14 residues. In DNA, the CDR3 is TGTGCCACCGAGGGACACTCCAGGGCTCAGCCCCAGCATTTT. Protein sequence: CATEGHSRAQPQHF.

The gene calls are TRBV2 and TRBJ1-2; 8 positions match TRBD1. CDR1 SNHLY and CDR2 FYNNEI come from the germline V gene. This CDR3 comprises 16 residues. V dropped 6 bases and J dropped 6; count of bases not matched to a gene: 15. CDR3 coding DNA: TGTGCCAGCAGGCACACCGGGACAGGATTTATGCATGGCTACACCTTC. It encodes CASRHTGTGFMHGYTF.

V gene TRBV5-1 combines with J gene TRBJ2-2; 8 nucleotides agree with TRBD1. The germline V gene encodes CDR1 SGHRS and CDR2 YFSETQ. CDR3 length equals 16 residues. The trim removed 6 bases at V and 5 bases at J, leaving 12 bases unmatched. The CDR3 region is CASNKGPGGDTGELFF. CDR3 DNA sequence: TGCGCCAGCAACAAAGGCCCAGGGGGCGATACCGGGGAGCTGTTTTTT.

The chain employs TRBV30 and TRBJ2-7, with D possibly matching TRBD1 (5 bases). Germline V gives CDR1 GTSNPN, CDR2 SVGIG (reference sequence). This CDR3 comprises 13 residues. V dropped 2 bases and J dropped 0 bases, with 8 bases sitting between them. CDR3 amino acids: CAWSPGISYEQYF. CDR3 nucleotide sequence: TGTGCCTGGAGTCCAGGGATCTCCTACGAGCAGTACTTC.

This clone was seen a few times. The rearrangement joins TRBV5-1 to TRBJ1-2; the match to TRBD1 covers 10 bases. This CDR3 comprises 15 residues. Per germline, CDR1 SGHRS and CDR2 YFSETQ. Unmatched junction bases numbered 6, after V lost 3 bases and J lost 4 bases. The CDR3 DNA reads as TGCGCCAGCAGCTGGGGGGACAGGGGAACCTATGGCTACACCTTC. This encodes CASSWGDRGTYGYTF.

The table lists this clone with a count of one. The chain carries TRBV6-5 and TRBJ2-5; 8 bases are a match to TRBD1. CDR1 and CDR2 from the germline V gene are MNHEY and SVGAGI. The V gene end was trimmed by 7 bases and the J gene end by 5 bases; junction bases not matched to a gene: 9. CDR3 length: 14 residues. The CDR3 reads CASKPVTGDETQYF. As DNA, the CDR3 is TGTGCCAGCAAACCAGTGACAGGGGACGAGACCCAGTACTTC.

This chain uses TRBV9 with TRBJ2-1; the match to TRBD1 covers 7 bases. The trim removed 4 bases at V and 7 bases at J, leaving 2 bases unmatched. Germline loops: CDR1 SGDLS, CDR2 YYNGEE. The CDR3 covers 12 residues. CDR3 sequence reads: CASSPDRNEQFF. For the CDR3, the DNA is TGTGCCAGCAGCCCGGACAGGAATGAGCAGTTCTTC.

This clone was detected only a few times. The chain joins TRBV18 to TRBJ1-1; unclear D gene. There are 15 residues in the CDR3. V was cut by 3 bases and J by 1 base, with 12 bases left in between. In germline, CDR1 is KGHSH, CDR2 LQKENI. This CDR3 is CASSPAEHRNTEAFF. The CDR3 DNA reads TGTGCCAGCTCACCTGCCGAGCACAGGAACACTGAAGCTTTCTTT.

The CDR3: CAISETRNRGRVEKLFF. Written as DNA, the CDR3 is TGTGCCATCAGTGAGACAAGGAACAGGGGGCGCGTTGAAAAACTGTTTTTT. The rearrangement links TRBV10-3 to TRBJ1-4, with 9 bases identical to TRBD1. From germline, CDR1 is ENHRY and CDR2 SYGVKD. The CDR3 spans 17 residues. The ends lost 2 bases at V and 7 bases at J; junction bases unmatched: 11.

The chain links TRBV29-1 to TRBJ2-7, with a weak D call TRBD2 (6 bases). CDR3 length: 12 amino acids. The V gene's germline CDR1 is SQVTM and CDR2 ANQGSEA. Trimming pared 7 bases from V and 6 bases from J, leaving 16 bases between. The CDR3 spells CSAGTEVSEQYF. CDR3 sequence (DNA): TGCAGCGCCGGGACTGAAGTAAGCGAGCAGTACTTC.

The CDR3 bases are TGTGCCTGGAGTCCGAGCATGAACACTGAAGCTTTCTTT. Translated, it gives CAWSPSMNTEAFF. The chain carries TRBV30 and TRBJ1-1; D is undetermined. V was clipped by 2 bases and J by 0 bases, with 7 bases between them. This CDR3 comprises 13 residues. Germline V gene data show CDR1 as GTSNPN and CDR2 as SVGIG (reference sequence). The full variable domain, its missing parts supplied by reference TRBV30 and TRBJ1-1, is SQTIHQWPATLVQPVGSPLSLECTVEGTSNPNLYWYRQAAGRGLQLLFYSVGIGQISSEVPQNLSASRPQDRQFILSSKKLLLSDSGFYLCAWSPSMNTEAFFGQGTRLTVV.

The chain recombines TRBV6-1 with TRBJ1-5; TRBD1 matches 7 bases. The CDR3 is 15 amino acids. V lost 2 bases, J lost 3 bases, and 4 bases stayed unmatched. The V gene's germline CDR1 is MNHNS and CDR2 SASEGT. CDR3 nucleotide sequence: TGTGCCAGCAGTGAACAGGGGGTCTTCAATCAGCCCCAGCATTTT. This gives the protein CASSEQGVFNQPQHF.

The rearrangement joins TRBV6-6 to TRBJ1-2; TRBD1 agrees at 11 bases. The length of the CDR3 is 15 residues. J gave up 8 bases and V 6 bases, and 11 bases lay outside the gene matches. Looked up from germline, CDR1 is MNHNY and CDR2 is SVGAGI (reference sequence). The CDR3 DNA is TGTGCCAGCAGGCCCCCCGGACAGGGGGCCTGGGGCTACACCTTC. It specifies CASRPPGQGAWGYTF.

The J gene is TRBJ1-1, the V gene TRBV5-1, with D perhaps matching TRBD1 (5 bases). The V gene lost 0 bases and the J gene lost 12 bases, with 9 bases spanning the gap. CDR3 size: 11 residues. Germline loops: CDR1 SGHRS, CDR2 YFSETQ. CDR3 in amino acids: CASSLGGNSFF. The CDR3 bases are TGCGCCAGCAGCTTGGGGGGGAATTCTTTCTTT.

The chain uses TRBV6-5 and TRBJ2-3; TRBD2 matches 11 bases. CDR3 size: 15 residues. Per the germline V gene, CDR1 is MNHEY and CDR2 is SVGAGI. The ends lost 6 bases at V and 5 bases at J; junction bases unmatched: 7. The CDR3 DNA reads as TGTGCCAGCAGGCCGACTAGCGGGGTCGAAGATACGCAGTATTTT. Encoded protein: CASRPTSGVEDTQYF.

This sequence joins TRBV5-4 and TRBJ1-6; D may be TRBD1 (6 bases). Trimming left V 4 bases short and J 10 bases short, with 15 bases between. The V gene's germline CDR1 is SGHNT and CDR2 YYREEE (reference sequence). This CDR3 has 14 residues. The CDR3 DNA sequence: TGTGCCAGCAGCCGGGGCGGGGGCTTATCACCCCTCCACTTT. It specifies CASSRGGGLSPLHF.

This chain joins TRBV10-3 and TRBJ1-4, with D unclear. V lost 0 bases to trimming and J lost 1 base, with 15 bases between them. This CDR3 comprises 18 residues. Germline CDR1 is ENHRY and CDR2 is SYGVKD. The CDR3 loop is CAISESPGSTLTNEKLFF. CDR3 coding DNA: TGTGCCATCAGTGAGTCGCCAGGTTCTACCTTAACTAATGAAAAACTGTTTTTT.

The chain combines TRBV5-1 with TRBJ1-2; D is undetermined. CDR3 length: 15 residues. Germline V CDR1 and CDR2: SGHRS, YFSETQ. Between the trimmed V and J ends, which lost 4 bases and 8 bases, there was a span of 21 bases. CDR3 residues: CASSLGTGGVRGYTF. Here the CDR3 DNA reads TGCGCCAGCAGCCTGGGTACGGGTGGGGTTCGCGGCTACACCTTC.